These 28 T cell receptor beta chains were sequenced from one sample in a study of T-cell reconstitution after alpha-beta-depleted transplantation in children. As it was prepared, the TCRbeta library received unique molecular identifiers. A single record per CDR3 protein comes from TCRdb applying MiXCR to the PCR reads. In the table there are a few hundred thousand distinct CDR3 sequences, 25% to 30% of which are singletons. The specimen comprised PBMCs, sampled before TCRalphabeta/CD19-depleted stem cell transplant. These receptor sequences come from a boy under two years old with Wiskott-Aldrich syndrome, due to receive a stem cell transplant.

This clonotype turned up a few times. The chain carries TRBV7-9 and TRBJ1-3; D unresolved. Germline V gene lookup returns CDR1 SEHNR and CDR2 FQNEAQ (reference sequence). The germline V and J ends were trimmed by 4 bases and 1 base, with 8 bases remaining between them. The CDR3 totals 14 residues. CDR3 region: CASSWEGSGNTIYF. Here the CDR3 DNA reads TGTGCCAGCAGCTGGGAAGGGTCTGGAAACACCATATATTTT.

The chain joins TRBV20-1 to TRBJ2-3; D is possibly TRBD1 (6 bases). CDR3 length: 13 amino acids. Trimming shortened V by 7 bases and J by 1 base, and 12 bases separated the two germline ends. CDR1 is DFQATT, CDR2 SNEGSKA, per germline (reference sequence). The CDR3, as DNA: TGCAGTGGGGCCCCAGGGGGCACAGATACGCAGTATTTT. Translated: CSGAPGGTDTQYF.

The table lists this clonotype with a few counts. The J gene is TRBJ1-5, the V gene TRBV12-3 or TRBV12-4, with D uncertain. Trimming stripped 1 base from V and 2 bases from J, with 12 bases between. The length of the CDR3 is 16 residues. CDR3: CASSLGRSVGNQPQHF. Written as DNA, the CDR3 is TGTGCCAGCAGTTTAGGCAGGTCGGTGGGCAATCAGCCCCAGCATTTT.

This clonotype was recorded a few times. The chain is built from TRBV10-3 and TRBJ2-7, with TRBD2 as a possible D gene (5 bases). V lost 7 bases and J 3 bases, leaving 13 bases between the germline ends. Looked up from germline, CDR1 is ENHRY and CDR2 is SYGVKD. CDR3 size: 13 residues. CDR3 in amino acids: CAIMEEVDYEQYF. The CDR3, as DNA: TGTGCCATCATGGAGGAAGTGGACTACGAGCAGTACTTC.

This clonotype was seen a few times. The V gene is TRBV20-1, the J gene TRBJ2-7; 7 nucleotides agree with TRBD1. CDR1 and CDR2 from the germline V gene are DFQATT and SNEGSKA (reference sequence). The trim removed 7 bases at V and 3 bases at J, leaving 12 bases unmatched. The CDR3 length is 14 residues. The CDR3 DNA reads TGCAGTGTCAATACAGGGGAAAAGGGCTACGAGCAGTACTTC. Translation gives CSVNTGEKGYEQYF.

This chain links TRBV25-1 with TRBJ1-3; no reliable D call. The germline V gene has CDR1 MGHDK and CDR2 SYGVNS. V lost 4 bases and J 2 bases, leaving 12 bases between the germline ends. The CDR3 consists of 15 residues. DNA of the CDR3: TGTGCCAGCAGTGCGGGCCTCGTAACTGGAAACACCATATATTTT. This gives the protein CASSAGLVTGNTIYF. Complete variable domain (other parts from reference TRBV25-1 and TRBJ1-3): EADIYQTPRYLVIGTGKKITLECSQTMGHDKMYWYQQDPGMELHLIHYSYGVNSTEKGDLSSESTVSRIRTEHFPLTLESARPSHTSQYLCASSAGLVTGNTIYFGEGSWLTVV.

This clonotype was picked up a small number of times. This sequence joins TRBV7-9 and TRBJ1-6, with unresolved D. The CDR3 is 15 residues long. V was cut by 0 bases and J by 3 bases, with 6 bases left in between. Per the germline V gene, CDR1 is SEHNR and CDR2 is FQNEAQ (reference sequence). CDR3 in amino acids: CASSLAGNYNSPLHF. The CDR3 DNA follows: TGTGCCAGCAGCTTAGCAGGGAACTATAATTCACCCCTCCACTTT.

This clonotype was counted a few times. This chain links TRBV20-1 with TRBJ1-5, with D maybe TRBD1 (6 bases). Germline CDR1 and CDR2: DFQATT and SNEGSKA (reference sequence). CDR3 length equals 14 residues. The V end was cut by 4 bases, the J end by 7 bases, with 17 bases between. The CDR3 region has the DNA TGCAGTGCTAACCGGAACACAGGGAGGCAGCCCCAGCATTTT. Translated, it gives CSANRNTGRQPQHF.

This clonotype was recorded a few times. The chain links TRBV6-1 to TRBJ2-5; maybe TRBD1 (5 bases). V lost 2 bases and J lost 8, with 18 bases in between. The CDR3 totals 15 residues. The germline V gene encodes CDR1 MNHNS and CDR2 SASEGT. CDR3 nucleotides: TGTGCCAGCAGTGAAACTGGGGCCAGCCGGATAACCCAGTACTTC. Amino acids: CASSETGASRITQYF.

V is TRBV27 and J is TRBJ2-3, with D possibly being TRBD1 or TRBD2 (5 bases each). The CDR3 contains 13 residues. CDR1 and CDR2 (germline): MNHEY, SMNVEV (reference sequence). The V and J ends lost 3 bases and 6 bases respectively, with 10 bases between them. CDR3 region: CASSLQGEDTQYF. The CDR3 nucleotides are TGTGCCAGCAGTTTGCAGGGAGAGGATACGCAGTATTTT.

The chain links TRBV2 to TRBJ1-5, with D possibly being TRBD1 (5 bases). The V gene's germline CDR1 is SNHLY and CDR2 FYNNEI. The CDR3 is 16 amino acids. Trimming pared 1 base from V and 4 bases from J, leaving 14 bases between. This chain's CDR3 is CASSEGGRRGNQPQHF. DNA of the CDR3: TGTGCCAGCAGTGAAGGGGGCAGGCGGGGGAATCAGCCCCAGCATTTT.

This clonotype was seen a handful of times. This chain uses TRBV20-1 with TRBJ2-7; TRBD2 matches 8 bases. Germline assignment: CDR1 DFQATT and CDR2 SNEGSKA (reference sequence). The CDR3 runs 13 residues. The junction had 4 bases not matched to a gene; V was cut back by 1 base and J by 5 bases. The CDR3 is CSARGAGGHEQYF. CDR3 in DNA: TGCAGTGCTAGAGGGGCGGGGGGCCACGAGCAGTACTTC.

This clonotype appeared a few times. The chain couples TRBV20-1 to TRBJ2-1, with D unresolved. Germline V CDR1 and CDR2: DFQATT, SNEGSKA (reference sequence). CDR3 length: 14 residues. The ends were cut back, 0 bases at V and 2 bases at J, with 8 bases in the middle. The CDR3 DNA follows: TGCAGTGCTAGAGAGGGTTGGACCTACAATGAGCAGTTCTTC. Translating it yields CSAREGWTYNEQFF.

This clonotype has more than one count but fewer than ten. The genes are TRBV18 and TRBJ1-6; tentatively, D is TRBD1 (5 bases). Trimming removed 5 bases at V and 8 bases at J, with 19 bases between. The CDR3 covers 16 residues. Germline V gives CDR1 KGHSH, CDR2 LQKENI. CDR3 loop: CASSSRTAGRDSPLHF. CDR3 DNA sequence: TGTGCCAGCTCATCAAGGACCGCAGGGCGAGATTCACCCCTCCACTTT. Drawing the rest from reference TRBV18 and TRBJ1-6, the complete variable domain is NAGVMQNPRHLVRRRGQEARLRCSPMKGHSHVYWYRQLPEEGLKFMVYLQKENIIDESGMPKERFSAEFPKEGPSILRIQQVVRGDSAAYFCASSSRTAGRDSPLHFGNGTRLTVT.

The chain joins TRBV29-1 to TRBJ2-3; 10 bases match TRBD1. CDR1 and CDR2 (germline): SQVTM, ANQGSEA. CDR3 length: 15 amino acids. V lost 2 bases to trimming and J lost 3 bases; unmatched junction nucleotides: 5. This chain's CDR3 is CSVEPRDRGTDTQYF. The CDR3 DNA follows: TGCAGCGTTGAACCCCGGGACAGGGGAACAGATACGCAGTATTTT.

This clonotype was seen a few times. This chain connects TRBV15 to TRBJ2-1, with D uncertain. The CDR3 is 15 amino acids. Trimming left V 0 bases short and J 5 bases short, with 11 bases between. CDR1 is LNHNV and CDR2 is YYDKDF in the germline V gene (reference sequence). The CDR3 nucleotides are TGTGCCACCAGCAGAGAAGGACGCCGGGACAATGAGCAGTTCTTC. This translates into CATSREGRRDNEQFF.

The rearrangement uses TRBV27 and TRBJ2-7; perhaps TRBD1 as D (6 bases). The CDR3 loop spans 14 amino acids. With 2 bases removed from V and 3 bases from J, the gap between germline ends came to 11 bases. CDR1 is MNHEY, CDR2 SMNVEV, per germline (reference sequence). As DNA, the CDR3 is TGTGCCAGCAGTTTAGTGGGGGCAGGCTACGAGCAGTACTTC. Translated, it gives CASSLVGAGYEQYF.

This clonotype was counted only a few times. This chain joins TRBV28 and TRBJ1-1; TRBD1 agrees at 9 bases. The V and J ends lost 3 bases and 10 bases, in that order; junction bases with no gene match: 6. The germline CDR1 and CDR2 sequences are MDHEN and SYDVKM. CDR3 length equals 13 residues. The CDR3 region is CASSLRDREGAFF. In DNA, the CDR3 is TGTGCCAGCAGTTTGAGGGACAGGGAAGGAGCTTTCTTT.

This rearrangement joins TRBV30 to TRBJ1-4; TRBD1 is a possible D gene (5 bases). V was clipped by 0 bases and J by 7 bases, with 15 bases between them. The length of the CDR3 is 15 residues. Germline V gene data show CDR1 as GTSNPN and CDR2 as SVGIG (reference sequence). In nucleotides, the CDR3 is TGTGCCTGGAGTGTACGAGACAGAATAAGTGAAAAACTGTTTTTT. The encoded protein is CAWSVRDRISEKLFF.

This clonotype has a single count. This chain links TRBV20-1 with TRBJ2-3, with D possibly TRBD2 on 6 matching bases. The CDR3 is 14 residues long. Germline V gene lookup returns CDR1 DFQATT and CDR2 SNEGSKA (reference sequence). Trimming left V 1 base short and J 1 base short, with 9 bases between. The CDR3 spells CSARAAGRTDTQYF. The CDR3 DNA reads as TGCAGTGCTAGAGCCGCGGGACGCACAGATACGCAGTATTTT.

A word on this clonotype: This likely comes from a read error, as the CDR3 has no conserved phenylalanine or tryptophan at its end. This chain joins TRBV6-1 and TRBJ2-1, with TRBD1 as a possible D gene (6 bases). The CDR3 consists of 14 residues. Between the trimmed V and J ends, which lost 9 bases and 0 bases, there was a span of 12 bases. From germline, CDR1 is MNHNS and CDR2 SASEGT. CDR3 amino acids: CASTRGSSYNEQFL. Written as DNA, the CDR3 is TGTGCCAGTACTAGGGGGAGCTCCTACAATGAGCAGTTCCTC.

CDR3 loop: CASSYRTSGYEQYF. Written as DNA, the CDR3 is TGTGCCAGCAGTTACCGGACTAGCGGCTACGAGCAGTACTTC. The chain recombines TRBV6-5 with TRBJ2-7; 10 nucleotides match TRBD2. Germline V gene data show CDR1 as MNHEY and CDR2 as SVGAGI. The CDR3 is 14 amino acids. Trimming at V came to 2 bases and at J to 3 bases, leaving 1 base not matched to a gene.

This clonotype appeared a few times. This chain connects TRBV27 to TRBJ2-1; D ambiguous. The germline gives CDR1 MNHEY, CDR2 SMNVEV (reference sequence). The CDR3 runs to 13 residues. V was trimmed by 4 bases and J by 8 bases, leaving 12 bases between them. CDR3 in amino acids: CASSSSLSHEQFF. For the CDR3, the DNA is TGTGCCAGCAGTTCCTCGCTCAGCCATGAGCAGTTCTTC.

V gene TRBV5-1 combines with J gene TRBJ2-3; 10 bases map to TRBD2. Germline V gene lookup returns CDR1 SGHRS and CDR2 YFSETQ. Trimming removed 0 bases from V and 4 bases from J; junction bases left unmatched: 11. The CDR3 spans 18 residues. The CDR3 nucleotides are TGCGCCAGCAGCTTGGTTCCGCTAGCGGGAGACAGGGCAGATACGCAGTATTTT. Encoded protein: CASSLVPLAGDRADTQYF.

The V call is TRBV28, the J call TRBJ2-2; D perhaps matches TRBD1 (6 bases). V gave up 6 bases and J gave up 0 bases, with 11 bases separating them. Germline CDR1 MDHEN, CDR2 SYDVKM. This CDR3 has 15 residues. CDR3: CASRPGHTNTGELFF. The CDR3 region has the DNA TGTGCCAGCAGGCCGGGACACACGAACACCGGGGAGCTGTTTTTT.

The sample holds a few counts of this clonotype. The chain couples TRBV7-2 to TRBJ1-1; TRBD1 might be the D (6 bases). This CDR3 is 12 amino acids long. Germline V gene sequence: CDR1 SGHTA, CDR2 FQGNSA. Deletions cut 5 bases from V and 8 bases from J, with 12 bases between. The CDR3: CASSPWGGEAFF. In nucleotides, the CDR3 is TGTGCCAGCAGCCCGTGGGGGGGCGAAGCTTTCTTT.

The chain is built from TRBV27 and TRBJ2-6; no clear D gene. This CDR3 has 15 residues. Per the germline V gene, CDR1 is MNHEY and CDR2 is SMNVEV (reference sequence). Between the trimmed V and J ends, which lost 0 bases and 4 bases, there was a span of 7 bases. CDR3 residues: CASSLSRTGANVLTF. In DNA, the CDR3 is TGTGCCAGCAGTTTATCCAGAACCGGGGCCAACGTCCTGACTTTC. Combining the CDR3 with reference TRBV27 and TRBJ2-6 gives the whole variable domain EAQVTQNPRYLITVTGKKLTVTCSQNMNHEYMSWYRQDPGLGLRQIYYSMNVEVTDKGDVPEGYKVSRKEKRNFPLILESPSPNQTSLYFCASSLSRTGANVLTFGAGSRLTVL.

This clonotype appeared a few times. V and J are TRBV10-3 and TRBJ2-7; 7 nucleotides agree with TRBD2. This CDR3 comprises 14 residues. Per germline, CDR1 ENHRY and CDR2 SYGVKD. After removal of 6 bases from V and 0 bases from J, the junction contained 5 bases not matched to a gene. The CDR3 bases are TGTGCCATCAGAAGCAGCGGGGACTCCTACGAGCAGTACTTC. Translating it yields CAIRSSGDSYEQYF.